This T cell receptor (beta chain) was identified in a study of T cell repertoires in cytomegalovirus infection. The table lists this clonotype with a few counts. TCRdb analysed the reads with MiXCR anew, one entry per CDR3 protein. Here the sample spans approximately 400,000 distinct CDR3 sequences, roughly a third being singletons. Per germline, CDR1 MDHEN and CDR2 SYDVKM. This CDR3 is built from 16 residues. The V gene end was trimmed by 5 bases and the J gene end by 4 bases; junction bases not matched to a gene: 6. The chain carries TRBV28 and TRBJ2-2; 11 bases match TRBD1. Material: PBMCs. The clonotype was recovered from a human donor in good health (CMV status not recorded). Some clones in this sample may be carry-over from other donors' samples. The CDR3 DNA reads TGTGCCAGCAGTGCGGACAGGGGGCGCGGCACCGGGGAGCTGTTTTTT. Encoded protein: CASSADRGRGTGELFF.